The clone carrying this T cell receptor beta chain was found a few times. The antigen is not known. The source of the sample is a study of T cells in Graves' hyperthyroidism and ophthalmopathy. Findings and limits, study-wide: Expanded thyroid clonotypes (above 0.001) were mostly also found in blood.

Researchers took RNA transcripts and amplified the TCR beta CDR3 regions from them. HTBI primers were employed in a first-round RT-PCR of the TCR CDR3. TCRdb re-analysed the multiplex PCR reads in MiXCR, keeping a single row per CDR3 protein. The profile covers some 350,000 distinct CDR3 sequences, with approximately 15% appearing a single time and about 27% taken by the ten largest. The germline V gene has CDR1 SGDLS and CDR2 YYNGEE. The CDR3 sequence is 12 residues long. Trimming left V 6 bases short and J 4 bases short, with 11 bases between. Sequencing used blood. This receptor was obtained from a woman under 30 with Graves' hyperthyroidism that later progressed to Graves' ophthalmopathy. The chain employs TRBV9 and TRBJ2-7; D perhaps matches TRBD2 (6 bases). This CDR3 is CASTGDSYEQYF. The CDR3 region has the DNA TGTGCCAGCACCGGGGACTCTTACGAGCAGTACTTC. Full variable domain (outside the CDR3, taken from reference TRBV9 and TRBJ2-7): DSGVTQTPKHLITATGQRVTLRCSPRSGDLSVYWYQQSLDQGLQFLIQYYNGEERAKGNILERFSAQQFPDLHSELNLSSLELGDSALYFCASTGDSYEQYFGPGTRLTVT.